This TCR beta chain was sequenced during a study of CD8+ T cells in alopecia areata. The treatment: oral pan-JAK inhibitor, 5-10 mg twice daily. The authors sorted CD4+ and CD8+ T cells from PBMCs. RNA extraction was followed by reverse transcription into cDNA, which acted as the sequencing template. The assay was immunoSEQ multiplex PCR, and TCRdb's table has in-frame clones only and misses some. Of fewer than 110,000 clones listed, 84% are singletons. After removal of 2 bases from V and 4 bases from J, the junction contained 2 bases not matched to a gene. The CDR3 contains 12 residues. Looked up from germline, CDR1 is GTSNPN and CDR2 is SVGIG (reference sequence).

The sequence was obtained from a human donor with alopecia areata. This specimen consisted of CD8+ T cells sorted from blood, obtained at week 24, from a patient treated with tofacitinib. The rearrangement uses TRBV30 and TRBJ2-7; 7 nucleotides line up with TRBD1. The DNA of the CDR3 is TGTGCCTGGAGTACACAGGGGTACGAGCAGTACTTC. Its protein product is CAWSTQGYEQYF.